Shown below are 29 T cell receptor beta chains from a single sample sequenced in a study of CD8+ T cells in alopecia areata. As the sequencing template, cDNA was produced by extracting RNA and reverse transcribing it. Sequenced by immunoSEQ multiplex PCR; TCRdb stores in-frame clones only, minus some. The data show 190,000 or so clones, over 45% seen once. Treatment here: oral pan-JAK inhibitor, 5-10 mg twice daily. Sequences were derived from CD4+ T cells sorted from blood, sampled at week 24, from a patient treated with tofacitinib. These TCRs come from a human donor with alopecia areata.

The V gene is TRBV2, the J gene TRBJ2-7, with 9 bases fitting TRBD2. CDR3 length equals 14 residues. V lost 7 bases, J lost 5 bases, and 9 bases stayed unmatched. Germline loops: CDR1 SNHLY, CDR2 FYNNEI. This CDR3 is CASINAGGPNEQYF. CDR3 sequence (DNA): TGTGCCAGCATTAACGCGGGAGGGCCTAACGAGCAGTACTTC. Using reference TRBV2 and TRBJ2-7 for the parts outside the CDR3, the full variable domain is EPEVTQTPSHQVTQMGQEVILRCVPISNHLYFYWYRQILGQKVEFLVSFYNNEISEKSEIFDDQFSVERPDGSNFTLKIRSTKLEDSAMYFCASINAGGPNEQYFGPGTRLTVT.

V is TRBV4-3 and J is TRBJ1-1, with a weak D call TRBD1 (6 bases). The germline V gene encodes CDR1 LGHNA and CDR2 YSLEER. The CDR3 spans 13 residues. V gave up 0 bases and J gave up 12 bases, with 14 bases separating them. The CDR3 sequence is CASSQDLRQESFF. The CDR3 DNA reads TGCGCCAGCAGCCAAGATTTACGACAGGAGTCTTTCTTT.

The chain is built from TRBV27 and TRBJ2-2; TRBD2 is a possible D gene (5 bases). Trimming left V 6 bases short and J 0 bases short, with 14 bases between. The CDR3 extends over 16 amino acids. Germline CDR1 MNHEY, CDR2 SMNVEV (reference sequence). CDR3 protein: CASRTLAGANTGELFF. CDR3 in DNA: TGTGCCAGCAGAACCTTGGCGGGCGCGAACACCGGGGAGCTGTTTTTT.

This clone was detected a few times. The rearrangement links TRBV10-3 to TRBJ2-7; 13 bases fit TRBD2. Looked up from germline, CDR1 is ENHRY and CDR2 is SYGVKD. The CDR3 has 14 amino acids. Germline trimming cut 10 bases from V and 7 bases from J; bases unmatched to any gene: 10. CDR3: CASGLAGAVGEQYF. Written as DNA, the CDR3 is TGTGCCAGCGGACTAGCGGGAGCGGTGGGGGAGCAGTACTTC.

This clone was counted only a few times. The rearrangement links TRBV10-3 to TRBJ2-7; tentative D call: TRBD1 (6 bases). CDR1 is ENHRY, CDR2 SYGVKD, per germline. The CDR3 runs to 15 residues. V was cut by 6 bases and J by 3 bases, with 18 bases left in between. The CDR3 nucleotides are TGTGCCATCAGGCACAGGGACGAGGGTTTCTACGAGCAGTACTTC. This translates into CAIRHRDEGFYEQYF.

The CDR3 DNA reads as TGTGCCTGGAGCCACCCCCCGGTGGGATGGGACACAGATACGCAGTATTTT. It yields the protein CAWSHPPVGWDTDTQYF. The chain couples TRBV30 to TRBJ2-3, with unresolved D. Trimming removed 3 bases at V and 2 bases at J, with 21 bases between. The length of the CDR3 is 17 residues. The germline gives CDR1 GTSNPN, CDR2 SVGIG (reference sequence).

The chain has TRBV5-1 and TRBJ2-2, with 11 positions matching TRBD2. Germline trimming cut 4 bases from V and 10 bases from J; bases unmatched to any gene: 9. Germline V gene data show CDR1 as SGHRS and CDR2 as YFSETQ. The CDR3 spans 15 residues. The CDR3 coding sequence is TGCGCCAGCAGCGCCCTAGCGGGAGGTGTCACGGAGCTGTTTTTT. Residues: CASSALAGGVTELFF.

The chain has TRBV4-3 and TRBJ2-7; 10 nucleotides agree with TRBD2. V lost 1 base to trimming and J lost 7 bases; unmatched junction nucleotides: 4. The CDR3 covers 14 residues. Per germline, CDR1 LGHNA and CDR2 YSLEER. The CDR3 region has the DNA TGCGCCAGCAGCCAAGGAGCGGGGGGGAGAGAGCAGTACTTC. Translating gives CASSQGAGGREQYF.

The chain uses TRBV18 and TRBJ2-5; D uncertain. The CDR3 runs 13 residues. Germline V gene data show CDR1 as KGHSH and CDR2 as LQKENI. Trimming shortened V by 1 base and J by 3 bases, and 6 bases separated the two germline ends. The CDR3 DNA reads as TGTGCCAGCTCACCACTCAATGAAGAGACCCAGTACTTC. As protein: CASSPLNEETQYF.

The chain uses TRBV28 and TRBJ1-5; D possibly corresponds to TRBD1 (5 bases). Germline V lookup: CDR1 MDHEN, CDR2 SYDVKM. Deletions cut 5 bases from V and 5 bases from J, with 10 bases between. This CDR3 is built from 13 residues. CDR3 nucleotide sequence: TGTGCCAGCAGTGAGGGGATAGATCAGCCCCAGCATTTT. It codes for CASSEGIDQPQHF.

The chain employs TRBV5-4 and TRBJ2-3, with 13 nucleotides matching TRBD2. CDR1 and CDR2 from the germline V gene are SGHNT and YYREEE (reference sequence). The CDR3 totals 15 residues. The V gene end was trimmed by 4 bases and the J gene end by 6 bases; junction bases not matched to a gene: 5. CDR3 DNA sequence: TGTGCCAGCAGCAAGGGACTAGCGGGAACCGATACGCAGTATTTT. Translating gives CASSKGLAGTDTQYF.

The chain has TRBV29-1 and TRBJ2-7; TRBD1 matches 7 bases. The length of the CDR3 is 14 residues. V was clipped by 7 bases and J by 3 bases; unmatched bases: 12. Looked up from germline, CDR1 is SQVTM and CDR2 is ANQGSEA. The CDR3 DNA follows: TGCAGCGCATCCCAAAGACAGGGTAGCTACGAGCAGTACTTC. It translates to CSASQRQGSYEQYF.

The chain combines TRBV30 with TRBJ1-1; D unresolved. Germline-derived CDR1 and CDR2 are GTSNPN and SVGIG (reference sequence). The V and J ends lost 0 bases and 0 bases respectively, with 8 bases between them. CDR3 length equals 14 residues. This CDR3 is CAWSVNVLNTEAFF. In DNA, the CDR3 is TGTGCCTGGAGTGTAAATGTACTGAACACTGAAGCTTTCTTT.

This clone showed up just a few times. The V gene is TRBV4-1, the J gene TRBJ1-1; TRBD1 might be the D (6 bases). Germline-derived CDR1 and CDR2 are MGHRA and YSYEKL. V lost 1 base and J 10 bases, leaving 16 bases between the germline ends. CDR3 size: 14 residues. This chain's CDR3 is CASSQVGTGFSAFF. Here the CDR3 DNA reads TGCGCCAGCAGCCAAGTGGGAACAGGGTTCTCAGCTTTCTTT.

The chain combines TRBV7-6 with TRBJ2-1; 8 bases fit TRBD2. This CDR3 contains 15 residues. The V and J ends lost 2 bases and 4 bases, in that order; junction bases with no gene match: 4. In germline, CDR1 is SGHVS, CDR2 FNYEAQ. The CDR3: CASSLRSGSYNEQFF. The DNA for the CDR3 is TGTGCCAGCAGCTTACGCAGCGGGAGTTACAATGAGCAGTTCTTC. The variable domain in full, with the rest retrieved from reference TRBV7-6 and TRBJ2-1, is GAGVSQSPRYKVTKRGQDVALRCDPISGHVSLYWYRQALGQGPEFLTYFNYEAQQDKSGLPNDRFSAERPEGSISTLTIQRTEQRDSAMYRCASSLRSGSYNEQFFGPGTRLTVL.

The chain couples TRBV4-1 to TRBJ1-2; D remains ambiguous. Deletions cut 4 bases from V and 8 bases from J, with 26 bases between. Germline CDR1 is MGHRA and CDR2 is YSYEKL. CDR3 length equals 17 residues. The CDR3 DNA reads TGCGCCAGCAGCCCGAGTCCCCGGGGAGACTTACTTGGGGGCTACACCTTC. Its protein product is CASSPSPRGDLLGGYTF.

V usage is TRBV5-6 and J usage is TRBJ1-5; TRBD1 might be the D (5 bases). Trimming stripped 2 bases from V and 8 bases from J, with 11 bases between. The CDR3 covers 13 residues. The germline V gene has CDR1 SGHDT and CDR2 YYEEEE. CDR3 sequence reads: CASSFSGLEPQHF. CDR3 DNA: TGTGCCAGCAGCTTCTCAGGGTTGGAGCCCCAGCATTTT.

The rearrangement links TRBV4-3 to TRBJ1-2; TRBD1 might be the D (5 bases). This CDR3 region has 16 residues. Germline-derived CDR1 and CDR2 are LGHNA and YSLEER. Trimming cost V 3 bases and J 4 bases, with 18 bases left between them. The DNA of the CDR3 is TGCGCCAGCAGCCATGAATACGCCACAGGTTCCTATGGCTACACCTTC. It translates to CASSHEYATGSYGYTF.

V and J are TRBV5-1 and TRBJ1-5; a possible D gene is TRBD1 (5 bases). Trimming removed 2 bases at V and 5 bases at J, with 11 bases between. The CDR3 is 14 amino acids. Germline assignment: CDR1 SGHRS and CDR2 YFSETQ. DNA of the CDR3: TGCGCCAGCAGCTTCGACAGTCCCGATCAGCCCCAGCATTTT. As protein: CASSFDSPDQPQHF.

The rearrangement links TRBV15 to TRBJ1-2, with a weak D call TRBD1 (6 bases). V lost 0 bases and J 5 bases, leaving 16 bases between the germline ends. Germline loops: CDR1 LNHNV, CDR2 YYDKDF (reference sequence). CDR3 length: 16 residues. DNA for the CDR3: TGTGCCACCAGCAGAGATCAAGCGGGGGGCGGATATGGCTACACCTTC. Protein sequence: CATSRDQAGGGYGYTF.

This clone has only a few counts. The chain is built from TRBV5-1 and TRBJ2-5; unclear D gene. Germline V gives CDR1 SGHRS, CDR2 YFSETQ. V dropped 2 bases and J dropped 2 bases, with 7 bases sitting between them. This CDR3 spans 13 amino acids. This CDR3 is CASSFPEQETQYF. CDR3 DNA: TGCGCCAGCAGCTTTCCGGAACAAGAGACCCAGTACTTC.

This clone turned up a few times. The chain carries TRBV9 and TRBJ1-1, with D tentatively TRBD1 (6 bases). Germline-derived CDR1 and CDR2 are SGDLS and YYNGEE. CDR3 length: 14 residues. Trimming cost V 3 bases and J 4 bases, with 13 bases left between them. DNA for the CDR3: TGTGCCAGCAGCGCTAGACAGGTGGGCACTGAAGCTTTCTTT. Residues: CASSARQVGTEAFF.

The chain links TRBV5-1 to TRBJ2-7; D is uncertain. Per the germline V gene, CDR1 is SGHRS and CDR2 is YFSETQ. V lost 2 bases, J lost 3 bases, and 9 bases lay in between. The CDR3 totals 13 residues. The CDR3 sequence is CASSFTENYEQYF. CDR3 nucleotide sequence: TGCGCCAGCAGCTTTACGGAAAACTACGAGCAGTACTTC.

V and J are TRBV2 and TRBJ1-2; D not resolved. V was pared by 5 bases and J by 7 bases, with 23 bases between. CDR1 and CDR2 from the germline V gene are SNHLY and FYNNEI. CDR3 length: 16 residues. CDR3 sequence: CASSRRTAPPEGGYTF. The CDR3, as DNA: TGTGCCAGCAGTCGTCGGACGGCTCCTCCAGAGGGTGGCTACACCTTC.

This clone was detected only a few times. The rearrangement links TRBV29-1 to TRBJ1-1; D unresolved. CDR1 SQVTM and CDR2 ANQGSEA come from the germline V gene. The CDR3 contains 13 residues. Trimming stripped 1 base from V and 11 bases from J, with 17 bases between. The CDR3 here is CSVEAMWGLGAFF. CDR3 DNA sequence: TGCAGCGTTGAAGCCATGTGGGGTTTGGGGGCTTTCTTT.

The chain links TRBV19 to TRBJ2-1, with a possible D match to TRBD1 (5 bases). The ends were cut back, 2 bases at V and 0 bases at J, with 8 bases in the middle. The CDR3 runs to 15 residues. Per germline, CDR1 LNHDA and CDR2 SQIVND (reference sequence). CDR3 sequence reads: CASSISDSSYNEQFF. CDR3 DNA: TGTGCCAGTAGTATATCAGACAGCTCCTACAATGAGCAGTTCTTC.

J is TRBJ2-2 and V is TRBV6-6; D may be TRBD2 (5 bases). The CDR3 sequence is 13 residues long. Trimming took 7 bases from V and 4 from J, leaving 10 bases between them. Germline V lookup: CDR1 MNHNY, CDR2 SVGAGI (reference sequence). The CDR3, as DNA: TGTGCCAGCAAAACTAGTGGCACCGGGGAGCTGTTTTTT. It translates to CASKTSGTGELFF.

This clone has a handful of counts. The chain recombines TRBV7-2 with TRBJ2-5; 7 positions match TRBD2. Germline lookup yields CDR1 SGHTA and CDR2 FQGNSA. This CDR3 has 16 amino acids. V lost 1 base, J lost 3 bases, and 8 bases stayed unmatched. CDR3 nucleotide sequence: TGTGCCAGCAGCTTAGTACCAGCGGGGCCAAAAGAGACCCAGTACTTC. Its protein product is CASSLVPAGPKETQYF.

V gene TRBV18 combines with J gene TRBJ2-4; 7 nucleotides align to TRBD1. CDR3 length: 13 amino acids. Germline loops: CDR1 KGHSH, CDR2 LQKENI. Trimming took 6 bases from V and 4 from J; bases not matched to a gene: 3. The CDR3 reads CASSQTGKNIQYF. The CDR3 DNA is TGTGCCAGCTCCCAGACAGGGAAAAACATTCAGTACTTC. Complete variable domain (other parts from reference TRBV18 and TRBJ2-4): NAGVMQNPRHLVRRRGQEARLRCSPMKGHSHVYWYRQLPEEGLKFMVYLQKENIIDESGMPKERFSAEFPKEGPSILRIQQVVRGDSAAYFCASSQTGKNIQYFGAGTRLSVL.